The entry that follows covers one T cell receptor (beta chain) sequence. This clonotype came up a few times. Its antigen is not yet known. No clone much larger than this one lies a single base away; base qualities are absent. The time point label, read with the paper, signifies: pre-sensitization, week 0. The sample's treatment or condition label, decoded: therapeutic diphenylcyclopropenone sensitization with weekly scalp DPC. At every patch-test visit, the blood draw took place before the patch test was put on. Patients were considered eligible if aged 18 to 70, diagnosed with alopecia and deemed suitable for DPC therapy, and patients were excluded if pregnant. Total RNA was extracted from unfractionated whole blood that had been collected in Tempus Blood RNA tubes. Taken from the germline V gene, the CDR1 and CDR2 loops are SGDLS and YYNGEE. Cut back by 4 bases and 5 bases, the V and J ends lie 18 bases apart. Taken from cysteine to phenylalanine, the CDR3 has 16 residues. Only the CDR3 DNA is retained, 48 bases long and in frame from the first base.

Libraries were built with RACE. Sequencing relied on a NextSeq 500. During library preparation, unique molecular identifiers were attached to individual cDNA molecules so that TCRs could be counted in a quantitative, reproducible way. Both TCR alpha and TCR beta chains were sequenced from each blood RNA sample. The published analysis was carried out like this. The median number of TCRs per sample was over 95,000, ranging from roughly 20,000 to 690,600. V, J and CDR3 annotation of the TCR reads was carried out using the Decombinator software suite. Every sample was subsampled to the same number of TCRs (28,000) for the PS versus PT1 abundance plots. TCRs were defined as expanded if absent before sensitization and observed at least eight times at the 2-week time point. TCRdb cleaned the public reads at Q25 with fastp, built clones with MiXCR and kept in-frame beta chains. For every CDR3 protein sequence, its rows merge into one entry that carries the most common genes and DNA. These V and J calls rely on TCRdb rather than the paper's analysis. Present in this sample are about 250,000 distinct CDR3 sequences, roughly 7.7% of which were seen just once. The ten largest clonotypes hold approximately 1.2% of the sample.

This sample was taken from a study of human T cells and chemical hapten exposure (dated by TCRdb to 2020 to 2022). In terms of the full investigation: For sensitization, 2% DPC in acetone was applied to a roughly 2 cm by roughly 2 cm area of upper inner arm skin. The mostly female patient cohort included alopecia areata with under or over 50% scalp involvement, alopecia totalis and alopecia universalis. The libraries were sequenced as a pool, and the TCR yield per sample differed mostly because of small variations in library volumes within the pool. For TCR sequencing, blood came from 25 to 35 alopecia patients at anywhere from one to four time points (pre-sensitization, 2, 6 and 24 weeks). Patch testing on the upper back used Finn chambers containing 0.01% DPC, with scoring done after 6 days according to International Contact Dermatitis Research Group standards. Peripheral blood TCR repertoire changes were tracked in vivo in alopecia patients during primary and secondary sensitization to the hapten diphenylcyclopropenone (DPC). Throughout the study period of roughly 24 weeks, patients also received therapeutic DPC doses to the scalp every week. Blood samples were taken from patients before sensitization (week 0) and then at 2, 6 and about 24 weeks after DPC sensitization.

The investigation overall reported the following: Because every patient had alopecia, a presumed autoimmune disease, the patients' immune response might differ from that of healthy individuals. After repeated subsampling, the strength of the expansion versus patch-test correlation and the threshold at which it became significant changed. Expanded TCRs formed significantly more large CDR3 similarity clusters than pre-sensitization or healthy control sets, consistent with antigen-driven responses. Patch test score was positively correlated with the number of PT1 expanded TCRs, with significance at thresholds 8, 16 and 32 but not at 4. DPC sensitization did not change the number of TCRs with a frequency above 1 in 1000, and there was no evidence of changes in global repertoire structure.

The source is a young man with alopecia areata. Some clones in this sample may be carry-over from other donors' samples. The sample here was whole blood, taken in connection with sensitization to the hapten diphenylcyclopropenone (DPC). The receptor chain draws on TRBV9 and TRBJ1-4; D gene: possibly TRBD1, on 5 matching bases. The CDR3 has the sequence CASSSPREGTNEKLFF. Here is the DNA: TGTGCCAGCAGCTCCCCCCGGGAAGGGACGAATGAAAAACTGTTTTTT.